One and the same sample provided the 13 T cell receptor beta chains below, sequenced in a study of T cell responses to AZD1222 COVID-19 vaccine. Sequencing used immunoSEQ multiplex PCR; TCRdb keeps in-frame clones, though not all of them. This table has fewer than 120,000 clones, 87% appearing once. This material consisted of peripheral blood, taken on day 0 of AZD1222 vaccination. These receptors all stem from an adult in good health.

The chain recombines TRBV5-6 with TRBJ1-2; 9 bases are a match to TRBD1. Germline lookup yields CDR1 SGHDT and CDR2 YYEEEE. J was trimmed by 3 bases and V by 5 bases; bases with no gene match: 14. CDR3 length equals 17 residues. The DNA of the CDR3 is TGTGCCAGCAGTTCTACAGGGGGCGCGGGAAGAGACTATGGCTACACCTTC. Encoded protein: CASSSTGGAGRDYGYTF.

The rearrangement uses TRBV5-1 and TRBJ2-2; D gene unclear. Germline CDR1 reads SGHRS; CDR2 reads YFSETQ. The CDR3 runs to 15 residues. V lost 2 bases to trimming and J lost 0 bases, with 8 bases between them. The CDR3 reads CASSLGPSNTGELFF. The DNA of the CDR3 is TGCGCCAGCAGCTTAGGACCCTCGAACACCGGGGAGCTGTTTTTT.

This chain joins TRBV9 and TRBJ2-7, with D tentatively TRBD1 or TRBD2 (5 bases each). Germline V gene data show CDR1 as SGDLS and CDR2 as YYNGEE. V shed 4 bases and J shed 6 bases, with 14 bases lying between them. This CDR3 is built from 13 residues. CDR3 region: CASSRDPSGEQYF. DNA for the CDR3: TGTGCCAGCAGCCGGGACCCCTCTGGCGAGCAGTACTTC.

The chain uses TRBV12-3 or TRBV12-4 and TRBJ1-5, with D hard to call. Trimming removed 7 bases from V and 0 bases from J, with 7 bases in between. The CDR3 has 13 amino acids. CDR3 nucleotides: TGTGCCAGCACGAGCTATAGCAATCAGCCCCAGCATTTT. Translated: CASTSYSNQPQHF.

The CDR3 nucleotides are TGTGCCAGCAAGCCGGATAGCTCCTACAATGAGCAGTTCTTC. Translated: CASKPDSSYNEQFF. The chain combines TRBV6-4 with TRBJ2-1; D unclear. In germline, CDR1 is MRHNA, CDR2 SNTAGT. The CDR3 runs 14 residues. With 7 bases removed from V and 0 bases from J, the gap between germline ends came to 10 bases.

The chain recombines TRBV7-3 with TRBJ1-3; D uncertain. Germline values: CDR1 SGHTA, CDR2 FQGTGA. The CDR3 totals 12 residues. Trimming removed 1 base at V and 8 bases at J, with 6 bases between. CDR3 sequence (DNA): TGTGCCAGCAGCTTAAATGGGCACACCATATATTTT. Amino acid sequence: CASSLNGHTIYF.

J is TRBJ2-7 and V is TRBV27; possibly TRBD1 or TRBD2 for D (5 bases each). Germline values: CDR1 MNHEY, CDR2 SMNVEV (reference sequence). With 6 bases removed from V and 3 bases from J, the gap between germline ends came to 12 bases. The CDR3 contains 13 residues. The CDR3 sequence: CASSRGTNYEQYF. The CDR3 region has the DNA TGTGCCAGCAGCCGAGGGACGAACTACGAGCAGTACTTC.

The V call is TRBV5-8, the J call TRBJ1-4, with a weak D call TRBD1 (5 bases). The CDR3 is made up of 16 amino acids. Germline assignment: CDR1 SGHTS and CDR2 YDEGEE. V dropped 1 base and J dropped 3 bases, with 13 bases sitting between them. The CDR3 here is CASSLLGEWANEKLFF. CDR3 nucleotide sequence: TGTGCCAGCAGCTTGTTGGGGGAATGGGCTAATGAAAAACTGTTTTTT. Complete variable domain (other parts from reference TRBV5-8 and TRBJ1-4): EAGVTQSPTHLIKTRGQQATLRCSPISGHTSVYWYQQALGLGLQFLLWYDEGEERNRGNFPPRFSGRQFPNYSSELNVNALELEDSALYLCASSLLGEWANEKLFFGSGTQLSVL.

The CDR3 reads CASSPRGTGPGNTEAFF. As DNA, the CDR3 is TGCGCCAGCAGCCCCAGGGGGACCGGTCCCGGAAACACTGAAGCTTTCTTT. This chain uses TRBV5-1 with TRBJ1-1; TRBD1 matches 7 bases. Germline CDR1 is SGHRS and CDR2 is YFSETQ. The J segment lost 2 bases and the V segment lost 4 bases, leaving 14 bases of the junction unmatched. The CDR3 is made up of 17 amino acids.

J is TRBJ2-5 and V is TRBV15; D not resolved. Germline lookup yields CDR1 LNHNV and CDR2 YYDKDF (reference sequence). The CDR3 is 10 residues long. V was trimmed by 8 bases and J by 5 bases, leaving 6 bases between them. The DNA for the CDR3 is TGTGCCACCGGTGGGGAGACCCAGTACTTC. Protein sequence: CATGGETQYF.

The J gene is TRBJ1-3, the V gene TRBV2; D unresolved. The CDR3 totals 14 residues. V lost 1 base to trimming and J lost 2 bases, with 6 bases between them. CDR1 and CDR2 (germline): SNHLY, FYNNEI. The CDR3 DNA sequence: TGTGCCAGCAGTGAAGGCCCAGCTGGAAACACCATATATTTT. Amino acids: CASSEGPAGNTIYF.

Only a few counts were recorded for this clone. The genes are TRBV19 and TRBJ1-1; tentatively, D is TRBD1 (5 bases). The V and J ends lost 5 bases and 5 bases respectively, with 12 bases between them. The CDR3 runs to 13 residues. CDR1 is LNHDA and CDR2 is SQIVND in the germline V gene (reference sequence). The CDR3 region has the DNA TGTGCCAGTAGTCTCGGGGGGGAAACTGAAGCTTTCTTT. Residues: CASSLGGETEAFF.

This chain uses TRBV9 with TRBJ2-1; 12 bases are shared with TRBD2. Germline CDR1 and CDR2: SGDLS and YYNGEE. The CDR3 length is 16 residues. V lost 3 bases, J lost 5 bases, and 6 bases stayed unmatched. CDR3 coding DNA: TGTGCCAGCAGCGCCGACCTAGCGGGAGGGCACAATGAGCAGTTCTTC. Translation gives CASSADLAGGHNEQFF.